This TCR beta chain was captured by sequencing in a study of cytomegalovirus exposure and HLA in healthy donors. Overall study findings and caveats: In an earlier analysis, in some 600 donors, most V segments appeared productive either ~90% or ~30% of the time. Sequencing likely caused a cluster of highly shared sequence variants. Apart from CMV serostatus, no immune exposure information was available.

The CDR3 contains 13 residues. Germline loops: CDR1 SSHAT, CDR2 FNYEAQ (reference sequence). The germline V and J ends were trimmed by 5 bases and 4 bases, with 9 bases remaining between them. Among the donors, all were healthy bone marrow donors. Regarding this clone: Its cognate antigen is unknown.

Both 60 Vbeta primers and 13 Jbeta primers went into the PCR. TCRdb's copy holds only in-frame clones and misses some; the assay was immunoSEQ multiplex PCR. Of approximately 100,000 clones in the sample, over 70% are singletons; the top ten hold around 2.8%. Source material: PBMCs. This sequence originates from a male donor in good health and CMV-seropositive. This sequence joins TRBV7-7 and TRBJ2-1, with D perhaps TRBD2 (5 bases). The CDR3 loop reads CASSRGGYNEQFF. The CDR3 DNA sequence: TGTGCCAGCAGCCGGGGTGGGTACAATGAGCAGTTCTTC.